Listed below are T cell receptor beta chains from one sample, sequenced in a study of T cell repertoires in cytomegalovirus infection. Using its own MiXCR run on the reads, TCRdb lists one record per CDR3 protein. The data show some 240,000 distinct CDR3 sequences, with about 17% seen just once and around 43% held by the top ten. Sequenced input: CD8+ T cells from PBMCs. The receptors here all came from a human donor in good health (CMV status not recorded). Some clones in this sample may be carry-over from other donors' samples. CDR3s include the opening cysteine and the closing phenylalanine or tryptophan. Fields, in order: V gene, D gene, J gene, clone size, CDR3 DNA, CDR3 protein. D genes are given only for firm matches. Clone sizes are given selectively: once, few, many, or a class where the clone is expanded.

TRBV28	TRBD1	TRBJ1-2	many	TGTGCCAGCACCTTCTGGGAGGGGGCGGGCTATGGCTACACCTTC	CASTFWEGAGYGYTF
TRBV6-1	TRBD1	TRBJ1-2	many	TGTGCCAGCCAAGGACAGGGAGGTCATGTCAACTATGGCTACACCTTC	CASQGQGGHVNYGYTF
TRBV6-5	NA	TRBJ1-4	NA	TGTGCCAGCACCAGAGCTGGGCCAGAGGTGTACGGTGAAAAACTGTTTTTT	CASTRAGPEVYGEKLFF
TRBV6-1	NA	TRBJ2-7	NA	TGTGCCAGCAAGAACAGGGCTAGCTCCTACGAGCAGTACTTC	CASKNRASSYEQYF
TRBV7-6	NA	TRBJ2-6	many	TGTGCCAGCAGCTTACCAGGGCAACCTCATCCTGGGGCCAACGTCCTGACTTTC	CASSLPGQPHPGANVLTF
TRBV12-3/TRBV12-4	TRBD2	TRBJ2-1	few	TGTGCCAGCAGTTTTCGGGGGGGGCCGAGCTCCTACAATGAGCAGTTCTTC	CASSFRGGPSSYNEQFF
TRBV6-2/TRBV6-3	NA	TRBJ1-1	NA	TGTGCCAGCAGTTACTCGATGGGGGCCACTGAAGCTTTCTTT	CASSYSMGATEAFF
TRBV28	NA	TRBJ2-7	NA	TGTGCCAGCAGTATCCAGGGCCTCACCTCTACTTACGAGCAGTACTTC	CASSIQGLTSTYEQYF
TRBV7-2	TRBD2	TRBJ2-3	many	TGTGCCAGCAGCTTAGGAGTCGGGGGGGCATCAGATACGCAGTATTTT	CASSLGVGGASDTQYF
TRBV28	NA	TRBJ2-7	NA	TGTGCCAGCATCCCGGGCAAGGGGTTTTACGAGCAGTACTTC	CASIPGKGFYEQYF
TRBV28	NA	TRBJ2-3	NA	TGTGCCAGCAGTGAAACAGGGCTAGTAGGGGATGCAGATACGCAGTATTTT	CASSETGLVGDADTQYF
TRBV6-5	TRBD2	TRBJ2-1	NA	TGTGCCAGCAGTTACGTGGCTAGTGGGGAGGGTGAGCAGTTCTTC	CASSYVASGEGEQFF
TRBV19	NA	TRBJ2-7	many	TGTGCCAGTAGTACCGCGAGAGCCTACGAGCAGTACTTC	CASSTARAYEQYF
TRBV5-6	NA	TRBJ1-1	many	TGTGCCAGCAGCCACTGGGGGGTGAACACTGAAGCTTTCTTT	CASSHWGVNTEAFF
TRBV29-1	NA	TRBJ1-2	NA	TGCAGCGTTGTGGAAGCTAACTATGGCTACACCTTC	CSVVEANYGYTF
TRBV18	NA	TRBJ1-1	few	TGTGCCAGCTCCGTTGCCAGGGGAAACACTGAAGCTTTCTTT	CASSVARGNTEAFF
TRBV5-1	NA	TRBJ2-3	few	TGCGCCAGCAGCTTGGAACTAGCTGACACAGATACGCAGTATTTT	CASSLELADTDTQYF
TRBV4-1	NA	TRBJ1-6	NA	TGCGCCAGCAGCCAGGAGGGTGGGGGATCACCCCTCCACTTT	CASSQEGGGSPLHF
TRBV2	NA	TRBJ2-6	few	TGTGCCAGCGTGGCTGGGGCCAACGTCCTGACTTTC	CASVAGANVLTF
TRBV6-4	NA	TRBJ2-1	NA	TGTGCCAGCAGTGAAACGGCAGGGTGGATCAATGAGCAGTTCTTC	CASSETAGWINEQFF
TRBV14	NA	TRBJ2-2	NA	TGTGCCAGCAGCCAAGACGTGGTTCGTGGTCTTCTAACCGGGGAGCTGTTTTTT	CASSQDVVRGLLTGELFF
TRBV6-1	TRBD1	TRBJ1-5	NA	TGTGCCAGCAGTGCTGACAGGGGTAGCAATCAGCCCCAGCATTTT	CASSADRGSNQPQHF
TRBV4-1	NA	TRBJ2-2	NA	TGCGCCAGCAGCCGGGGACTGCGGACGACGAACACCGGGGAGCTGTTTTTT	CASSRGLRTTNTGELFF
TRBV3-1	NA	TRBJ2-2	NA	TGTGCCAGCAGCCAAGATAGGCTAGCCGGGGAGCTGTTTTTT	CASSQDRLAGELFF
TRBV6-2/TRBV6-3	TRBD1	TRBJ2-7	NA	TGTGCCACCCAGGACAGGGGGATTGGCGAGCAGTACTTC	CATQDRGIGEQYF
TRBV7-6	TRBD2	TRBJ2-1	many	TGTGCCAGCAGCTTAGGTTGGGGGGGTGTAACCTACAATGAGCAGTTCTTC	CASSLGWGGVTYNEQFF
TRBV5-1	NA	TRBJ2-7	NA	TGCGCCAGCAGCTTGGAGGTGTTGGGGTTTGACGAGCAGTACTTC	CASSLEVLGFDEQYF
TRBV4-1	NA	TRBJ1-6	few	TGCGCCAGCAGCCAAATCCAGGTTAATTCACCCCTCCACTTT	CASSQIQVNSPLHF
TRBV6-2/TRBV6-3	NA	TRBJ1-2	NA	TGTGCCAGCAACTGGGGCTATGGCTACACCTTC	CASNWGYGYTF
TRBV4-3	NA	TRBJ2-7	few	TGCGCCAGCAGCCAAGCCCGCAATCGTTACGAGCAGTACTTC	CASSQARNRYEQYF
TRBV7-6	TRBD1	TRBJ2-1	many	TGTGCCAGCAGTATTGGTTTCGGACAGGGCGGTGAGCAGTTCTTC	CASSIGFGQGGEQFF
TRBV7-4	TRBD2	TRBJ2-2	many	TGTGCCAGCAGCTTAGGCGGGGGTAACACCGGGGAGCTGTTTTTT	CASSLGGGNTGELFF
TRBV7-6	NA	TRBJ1-1	many	TGTGCCAGCAGCTTAGCGCGATGGGGGCAAGGAACTGAAGCTTTCTTT	CASSLARWGQGTEAFF
TRBV7-9	TRBD2	TRBJ2-3	many	TGTGCCAGCAGCGGCCTCCTAGCGGGGAGCCCAGATACGCAGTATTTT	CASSGLLAGSPDTQYF
TRBV7-2	NA	TRBJ2-7	many	TGTGCCAGCAGCTTAGGCTGGGCGCCAACCTACGAGCAGTACTTC	CASSLGWAPTYEQYF
TRBV5-1	NA	TRBJ2-7	many	TGCGCCAGCAGCTTGGTGGGGGGCGACGAGCAGTACTTC	CASSLVGGDEQYF
TRBV27	NA	TRBJ2-2	many	TGTGCCAGCAGTCTCACAGAAACCGGGGAGCTGTTTTTT	CASSLTETGELFF
TRBV7-9	NA	TRBJ2-1	NA	TGTGCCAGCAGCTTAACAAACCGTGGGGGTTACAATGAGCAGTTCTTC	CASSLTNRGGYNEQFF
TRBV28	NA	TRBJ2-5	few	TGTGCCAGCAGCCCAAGGGGCTACTTACAAGAGACCCAGTACTTC	CASSPRGYLQETQYF
TRBV6-6	NA	TRBJ1-5	NA	TGTGCCAGCAGTTACCCATCGTTAGAGGGATCTCAGCCCCAGCATTTT	CASSYPSLEGSQPQHF
TRBV4-2	TRBD1	TRBJ1-4	NA	TGTGCCAGCAGCGACCGGGACAGATGGGACGAAAAACTGTTTTTT	CASSDRDRWDEKLFF
TRBV5-4	NA	TRBJ2-7	NA	TGTGCCAGCAGCTTGGCCACTACTTACGAGCAGTACTTC	CASSLATTYEQYF
TRBV7-2	TRBD2	TRBJ2-7	many	TGTGCCAGCAGCCCCCTCAGCGGGGGGTCCTACGAGCAGTACTTC	CASSPLSGGSYEQYF
TRBV14	TRBD1	TRBJ2-2	NA	TGTGCCAGCAGCCGACGGACAGGCTCGAACACCGGGGAGCTGTTTTTT	CASSRRTGSNTGELFF
TRBV12-3/TRBV12-4	TRBD1	TRBJ1-2	NA	TGTGCCAGCAGTTTATTGGGAGGGGGCGAGAACTACTATGGCTACACCTTC	CASSLLGGGENYYGYTF
TRBV7-3	TRBD2	TRBJ2-3	NA	TGTGCCAGCAGTCCTACTAGCGGGGTGTCAGATACGCAGTATTTT	CASSPTSGVSDTQYF
TRBV7-9	TRBD2	TRBJ2-3	many	TGTGCCAGCAGCTACCCTAGCGGAGGCGCGGCAGATACGCAGTATTTT	CASSYPSGGAADTQYF
TRBV10-3	NA	TRBJ1-5	NA	TGTGCCATCAGTGAAGGGACAACCAGCAATCAGCCCCAGCATTTT	CAISEGTTSNQPQHF
TRBV14	NA	TRBJ1-2	NA	TGTGCCAGCAGCTCCCCAGGGGTCTTCTATGGCTACACCTTC	CASSSPGVFYGYTF
TRBV6-1	NA	TRBJ2-2	many	TGTGCCAGCAGTCCGGGGGTAGCGGCCTCGAACACCGGGGAGCTGTTTTTT	CASSPGVAASNTGELFF
TRBV7-8	TRBD2	TRBJ2-1	few	TGTGCCAGCAGGATAGACAGACTAGCGAAGAATGAGCAGTTCTTC	CASRIDRLAKNEQFF
TRBV2	TRBD1	TRBJ2-1	few	TGTGCCAGCAGTGTTAGAGGGGACAGGTACTCCTACAATGAGCAGTTCTTC	CASSVRGDRYSYNEQFF
TRBV12-3/TRBV12-4	NA	TRBJ2-7	many	TGTGCCAGCAGTTTCGGGACAATTTACGAGCAGTACTTC	CASSFGTIYEQYF
TRBV7-2	TRBD1	TRBJ1-2	many	TGTGCCAGCAGCCCGACAGGGGGCGATTCGAATGGCTACACCTTC	CASSPTGGDSNGYTF